This TCR beta chain was sequenced in a study of cytomegalovirus exposure and HLA in healthy donors. The PCR contained 60 Vbeta and 13 Jbeta primers. Sequencing was performed with immunoSEQ multiplex PCR; in TCRdb, only in-frame clones are kept and a portion is missing. Among 95,000 to 150,000 clones, around 72% were seen once, and the ten largest hold nearly 9.5%. Germline values: CDR1 MGHRA, CDR2 YSYEKL. The CDR3 spans 18 residues. To note about this clone: One junction end does not reproduce the germline sequence, and a read error may be involved.

Sample: PBMCs. The TCR sequence derives from a woman between 50 and 59 years old in good health and CMV-seropositive. The chain joins TRBV4-1 to TRBJ2-3; a possible D gene is TRBD2 (5 bases). The CDR3 coding sequence is TGCGCCGGCAGCCCCTCCGGCGGACTCCAGCAAATCACAGATACGCAGTATTTT. It yields the protein CAGSPSGGLQQITDTQYF.